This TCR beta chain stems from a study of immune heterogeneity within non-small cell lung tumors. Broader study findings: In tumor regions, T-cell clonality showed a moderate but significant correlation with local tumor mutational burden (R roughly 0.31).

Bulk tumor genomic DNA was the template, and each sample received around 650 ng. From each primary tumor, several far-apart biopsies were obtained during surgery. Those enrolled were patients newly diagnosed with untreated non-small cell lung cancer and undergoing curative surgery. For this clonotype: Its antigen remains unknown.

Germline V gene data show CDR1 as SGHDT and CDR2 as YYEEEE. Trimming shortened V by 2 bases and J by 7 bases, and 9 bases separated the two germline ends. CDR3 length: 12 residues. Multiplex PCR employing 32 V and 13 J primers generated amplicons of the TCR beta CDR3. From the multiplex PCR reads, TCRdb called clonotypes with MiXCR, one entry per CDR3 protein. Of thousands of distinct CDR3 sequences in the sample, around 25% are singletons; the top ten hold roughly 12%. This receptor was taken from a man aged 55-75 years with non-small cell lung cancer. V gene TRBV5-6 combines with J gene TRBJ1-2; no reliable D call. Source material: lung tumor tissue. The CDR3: CASSFRVGGYTF. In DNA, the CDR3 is TGTGCCAGCAGCTTTAGGGTGGGTGGCTACACCTTC.